A single T cell receptor (beta chain) is shown here with its context. Antigen: not known. The source of the sample is a study of cytomegalovirus exposure and HLA in healthy donors. Study-wide points: TRBV6-2, TRBV6-3 and some other V segments were excluded as indistinguishable. As a later analysis showed, several of the most significant clusters appeared to be linked to common viral pathogens.

A multiplex PCR was run with 60 Vbeta primers and 13 Jbeta primers. Profiling relied on immunoSEQ multiplex PCR, and the TCRdb table lists in-frame clones only, not all of them. The sample has around 180,000 clones; more than 75% are singletons. The ends were cut back, 1 base at V and 2 bases at J, with 9 bases in the middle. There are 15 residues in the CDR3. Germline V CDR1 and CDR2: SGHTA, FQGNSA. Material: PBMCs. This TCR derives from a woman younger than 35 in good health and CMV-seronegative. The chain recombines TRBV7-2 with TRBJ1-3; D gene ambiguous. CDR3 region: CASSLDRVAGNTIYF. The CDR3 region has the DNA TGTGCCAGCAGCTTAGACCGGGTAGCTGGAAACACCATATATTTT. The full variable domain, rest sourced from reference TRBV7-2 and TRBJ1-3, is GAGVSQSPSNKVTEKGKDVELRCDPISGHTALYWYRQSLGQGLEFLIYFQGNSAPDKSGLPSDRFSAERTGGSVSTLTIQRTQQEDSAVYLCASSLDRVAGNTIYFGEGSWLTVV.